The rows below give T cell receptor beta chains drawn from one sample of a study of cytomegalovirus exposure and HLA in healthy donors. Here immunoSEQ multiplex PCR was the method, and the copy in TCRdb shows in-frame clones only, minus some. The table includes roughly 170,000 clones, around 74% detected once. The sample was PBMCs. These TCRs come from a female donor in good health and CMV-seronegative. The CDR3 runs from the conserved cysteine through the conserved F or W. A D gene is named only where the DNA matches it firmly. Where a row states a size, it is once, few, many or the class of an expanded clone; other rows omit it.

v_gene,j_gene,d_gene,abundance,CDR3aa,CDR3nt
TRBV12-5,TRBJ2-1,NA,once,CASGLGHIYNEQFF,TGTGCTAGTGGTTTGGGCCACATTTACAATGAGCAGTTCTTC
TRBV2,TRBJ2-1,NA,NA,CASSEAPVTGSCNEQFF,TGTGCCAGCAGTGAAGCGCCTGTGACAGGCTCCTGCAATGAGCAGTTCTTC
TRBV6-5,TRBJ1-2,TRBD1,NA,CASSRTGVNYGYTF,TGTGCCAGCAGCCGGACAGGGGTTAACTATGGCTACACCTTC
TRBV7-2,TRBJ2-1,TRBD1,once,CASSPWTGGTYNEQFF,TGTGCCAGCAGCCCATGGACAGGGGGCACGTACAATGAGCAGTTCTTC
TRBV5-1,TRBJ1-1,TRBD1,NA,CASSLPLTGGNTEAFF,TGCGCCAGCAGCTTGCCCCTAACAGGGGGGAACACTGAAGCTTTCTTT
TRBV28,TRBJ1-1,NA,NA,CASSLSDITEAFF,TGTGCCAGCAGTTTATCGGACATTACTGAAGCTTTCTTT
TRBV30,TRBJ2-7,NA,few,CATTRPGKSSYEQYF,TGTGCCACCACCCGACCGGGAAAGAGCTCCTACGAGCAGTACTTC
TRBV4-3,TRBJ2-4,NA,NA,CASSQDGLPKNIQYF,TGCGCCAGCAGCCAAGACGGACTGCCCAAAAACATTCAGTACTTC
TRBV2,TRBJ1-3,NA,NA,CASSAPSGNTIYF,TGTGCCAGCAGTGCTCCTTCTGGAAACACCATATATTTT
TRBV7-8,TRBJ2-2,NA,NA,CASRSRALNTGELFF,TGTGCCAGCCGCTCGCGGGCCCTGAACACCGGGGAGCTGTTTTTT
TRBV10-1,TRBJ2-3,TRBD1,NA,CASSRGPEDTQYF,TGCGCCAGCAGTAGGGGGCCCGAGGATACGCAGTATTTT
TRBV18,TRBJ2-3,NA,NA,CASSPQAGGIDTQYF,TGTGCCAGCTCACCACAGGCTGGGGGGATCGATACGCAGTATTTT
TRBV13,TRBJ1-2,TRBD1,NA,CASRDKTGPSNYGYTF,TGTGCCAGCAGGGACAAGACAGGGCCTTCTAACTATGGTTACACCTTC
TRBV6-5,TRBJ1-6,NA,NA,CASSRYNSPLHF,TGTGCCAGCAGCCGTTATAATTCACCCCTCCACTTT
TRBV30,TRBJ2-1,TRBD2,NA,CAWKGWTSGGVGQHEQFF,TGTGCCTGGAAGGGATGGACTAGCGGGGGAGTGGGGCAGCATGAGCAGTTCTTC
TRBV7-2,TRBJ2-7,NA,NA,CASSSAEGGPYEQYF,TGTGCCAGCAGCTCGGCGGAGGGCGGACCCTACGAGCAGTACTTC
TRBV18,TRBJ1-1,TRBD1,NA,CASSRQGNTEAFF,TGTGCCAGCTCTCGACAGGGGAACACTGAAGCTTTCTTT
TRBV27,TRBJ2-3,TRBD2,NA,CASRPPRLAGGTDTQYF,TGTGCCAGCAGGCCCCCCCGGCTAGCGGGGGGCACAGATACGCAGTATTTT
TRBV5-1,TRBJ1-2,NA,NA,CASSLEMTDRGYTF,TGCGCCAGCAGCTTGGAAATGACAGACCGTGGCTACACCTTC
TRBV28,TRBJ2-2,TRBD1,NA,CASGTEPGELFF,TGTGCCAGTGGGACAGAGCCAGGGGAGCTGTTTTTT
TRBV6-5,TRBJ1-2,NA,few,CASSKAQPTHGYTF,TGTGCCAGCAGTAAAGCACAGCCTACTCATGGCTACACCTTC
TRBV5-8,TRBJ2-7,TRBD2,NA,CASSQGLAGGEQYF,TGTGCCAGCAGCCAAGGGCTAGCGGGAGGCGAGCAGTACTTC
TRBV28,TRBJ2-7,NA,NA,CASMNWSSYEQYF,TGTGCCAGCATGAATTGGAGCTCCTACGAGCAGTACTTC
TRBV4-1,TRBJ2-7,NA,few,CASSQTRTERSYEQYF,TGCGCCAGCAGCCAAACGCGGACAGAGCGTTCCTACGAGCAGTACTTC
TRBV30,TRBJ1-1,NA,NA,CAWSIRGNTEAFF,TGTGCCTGGAGTATCCGGGGGAACACTGAAGCTTTCTTT
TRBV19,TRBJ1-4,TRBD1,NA,CASSLDRVRNEKLFF,TGTGCCAGTAGTCTTGACAGGGTGAGGAATGAAAAACTGTTTTTT
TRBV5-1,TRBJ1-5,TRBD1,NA,CASSLTGADNQPQHF,TGCGCCAGCAGCTTGACAGGGGCAGACAATCAGCCCCAGCATTTT
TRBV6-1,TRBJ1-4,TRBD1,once,CASTEAGTGTGRLFF,TGTGCCAGCACCGAAGCAGGGACAGGGACGGGAAGACTGTTTTTT
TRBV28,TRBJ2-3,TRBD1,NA,CASERQGAQTDTQYF,TGTGCCAGCGAACGACAGGGGGCGCAGACAGATACGCAGTATTTT
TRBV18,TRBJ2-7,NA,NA,CASSPPPGNSYEQYF,TGTGCCAGCTCACCACCCCCCGGGAATTCCTACGAGCAGTACTTC
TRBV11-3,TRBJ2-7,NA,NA,CASSLRPEAYEQYF,TGTGCCAGCAGCTTGAGGCCGGAGGCCTACGAGCAGTACTTC
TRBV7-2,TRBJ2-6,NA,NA,CASSLEGGLSGANVLTF,TGTGCCAGCAGCTTAGAAGGCGGACTCTCTGGGGCCAACGTCCTGACTTTC
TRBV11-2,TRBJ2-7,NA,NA,CASSLEFVASSYEQYF,TGTGCCAGCAGCTTAGAGTTTGTAGCGAGCTCCTACGAGCAGTACTTC
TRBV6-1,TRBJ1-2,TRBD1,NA,CASRLGGGDYGYTF,TGTGCCAGCAGATTAGGAGGGGGCGACTATGGCTACACCTTC
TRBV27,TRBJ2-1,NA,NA,CASSYIRTGEGNEQFF,TGTGCCAGCAGTTATATCAGAACGGGAGAGGGTAATGAGCAGTTCTTC
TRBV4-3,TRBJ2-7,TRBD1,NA,CASSQWTGFYEQYF,TGCGCCAGCAGCCAGTGGACAGGGTTTTACGAGCAGTACTTC
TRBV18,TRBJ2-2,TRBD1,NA,CASSELGTGNTGELFF,TGTGCCAGCTCGGAGCTCGGGACAGGGAACACCGGGGAGCTGTTTTTT
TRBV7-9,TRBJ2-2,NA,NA,CASSLGGGDSVRELFF,TGTGCCAGCAGCTTAGGAGGGGGAGATTCAGTTCGGGAGCTGTTTTTT
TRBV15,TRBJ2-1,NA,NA,CATSKGDDNEQFF,TGTGCCACCAGCAAGGGGGACGACAATGAGCAGTTCTTC
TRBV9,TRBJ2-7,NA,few,CASSVESDEQYF,TGTGCCAGCAGCGTAGAGAGCGACGAGCAGTACTTC
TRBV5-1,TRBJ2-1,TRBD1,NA,CASSTGTGESTEQFF,TGCGCCAGCAGCACGGGGACAGGGGAAAGTACTGAGCAGTTCTTC